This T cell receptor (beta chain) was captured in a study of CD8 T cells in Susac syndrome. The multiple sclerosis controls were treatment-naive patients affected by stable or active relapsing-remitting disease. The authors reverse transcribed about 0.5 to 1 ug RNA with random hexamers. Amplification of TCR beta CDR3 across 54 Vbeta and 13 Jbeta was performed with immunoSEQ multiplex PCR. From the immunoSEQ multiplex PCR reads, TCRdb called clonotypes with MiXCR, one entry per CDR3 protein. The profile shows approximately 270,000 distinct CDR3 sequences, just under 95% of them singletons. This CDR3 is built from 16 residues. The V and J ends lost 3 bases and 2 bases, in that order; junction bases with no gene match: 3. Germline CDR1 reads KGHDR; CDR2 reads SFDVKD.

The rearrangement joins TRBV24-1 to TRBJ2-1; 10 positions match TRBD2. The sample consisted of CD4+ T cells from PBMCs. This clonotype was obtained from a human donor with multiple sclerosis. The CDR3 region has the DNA TGTGCCACCAGTGATCTAGCGGGGGCTACCTACAATGAGCAGTTCTTC. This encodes CATSDLAGATYNEQFF.